Each of the 18 T cell receptor beta chains below was sequenced from the same sample in a study of long-term antiretroviral therapy in people with HIV. Investigators performed immunoSEQ version v3.0 at survey level. The assay was immunoSEQ multiplex PCR, and TCRdb's table has in-frame clones only and misses some. The sample contains around 29,000 clones, roughly 94% of which appear only once. The input for sequencing was unsorted PBMCs, taken 5.3 years after starting antiretroviral therapy. These receptors all stem from a man between 45 and 60 years old with HIV.

This chain links TRBV6-4 with TRBJ1-3; 7 bases fit TRBD1. The CDR3 loop spans 15 amino acids. J gave up 4 bases and V 6 bases, and 9 bases lay outside the gene matches. In germline, CDR1 is MRHNA, CDR2 SNTAGT. Here the CDR3 reads CASRSPTGRGNTIYF. The CDR3 nucleotides are TGTGCCAGCAGGTCCCCGACAGGGCGAGGAAACACCATATATTTT.

The chain recombines TRBV27 with TRBJ1-5; tentative D call: TRBD1 (5 bases). Between the trimmed V and J ends, which lost 5 bases and 2 bases, there was a span of 13 bases. CDR1 and CDR2 (germline): MNHEY, SMNVEV (reference sequence). The CDR3 is 15 amino acids. Written as DNA, the CDR3 is TGTGCCAGCAGTCCCGGAAGGGGCGGCAATCAGCCCCAGCATTTT. Protein product: CASSPGRGGNQPQHF.

The V call is TRBV5-4, the J call TRBJ2-7, with 7 nucleotides matching TRBD1. CDR3 length equals 15 residues. The junction had 7 bases not matched to a gene; V was cut back by 4 bases and J by 0 bases. CDR1 and CDR2 (germline): SGHNT, YYREEE (reference sequence). The CDR3 region has the DNA TGTGCCAGCAGCCCGTCGGCAGGGGGCTCCTACGAGCAGTACTTC. Its translation: CASSPSAGGSYEQYF.

This sequence joins TRBV4-3 and TRBJ2-7, with D maybe TRBD2 (5 bases). Looked up from germline, CDR1 is LGHNA and CDR2 is YSLEER. V was shortened by 0 bases and J by 4 bases, with 22 bases between the two germline ends. The CDR3 sequence is 18 residues long. In nucleotides, the CDR3 is TGCGCCAGCAGCCAAGATCGAAGCGGTGCGGGTGCTTTTTACGAGCAGTACTTC. It is translated as CASSQDRSGAGAFYEQYF.

The rearrangement links TRBV18 to TRBJ1-3; TRBD1 aligns across 8 bases. The CDR3 has 14 residues. Germline values: CDR1 KGHSH, CDR2 LQKENI. V was pared by 3 bases and J by 7 bases, with 5 bases of the junction left unmatched. CDR3 residues: CASSPRDRKNTIYF. The DNA of the CDR3 is TGTGCCAGCTCACCCAGGGACAGGAAGAACACCATATATTTT.

The V call is TRBV5-1, the J call TRBJ1-1, with 9 bases identical to TRBD1. The CDR3 covers 14 residues. V was clipped by 4 bases and J by 4 bases; unmatched bases: 5. Germline CDR1 SGHRS, CDR2 YFSETQ. The CDR3 DNA reads TGCGCCAGCAGCCTGTTGACAGGGGGCACTGAAGCTTTCTTT. Translated: CASSLLTGGTEAFF.

This clone was found once. The DNA of the CDR3 is TGTGCCAGCAGCGTAGAAGGGGATAGCACAGATACGCAGTATTTT. This translates into CASSVEGDSTDTQYF. V is TRBV9 and J is TRBJ2-3; D is possibly TRBD1 (5 bases). This CDR3 comprises 15 residues. Germline CDR1 SGDLS, CDR2 YYNGEE. The germline V and J ends were trimmed by 0 bases and 0 bases, with 8 bases remaining between them.

The CDR3 loop reads CASSSTVLPSYEQYF. The CDR3 DNA is TGTGCCAGCAGCTCTACGGTCCTTCCCTCCTACGAGCAGTACTTC. The chain carries TRBV5-6 and TRBJ2-7; D gene ambiguous. Trimming left V 3 bases short and J 0 bases short, with 13 bases between. The CDR3 is 15 amino acids. Germline values: CDR1 SGHDT, CDR2 YYEEEE.

The chain combines TRBV4-1 with TRBJ2-7; 7 nucleotides align to TRBD2. Trimming took 3 bases from V and 2 from J; bases not matched to a gene: 10. The CDR3 is 16 amino acids. Germline values: CDR1 MGHRA, CDR2 YSYEKL. The CDR3 nucleotides are TGCGCCAGCAGCCATCGACTAGCTGGAGGGCCCTACGAGCAGTACTTC. Its protein product is CASSHRLAGGPYEQYF.

The V and J genes are TRBV2 and TRBJ2-1; a possible D gene is TRBD2 (5 bases). The CDR3 has 15 amino acids. Germline CDR1 is SNHLY and CDR2 is FYNNEI. V lost 7 bases and J 9 bases, leaving 22 bases between the germline ends. The CDR3 region is CASTLRPETRGEQFF. The CDR3 DNA is TGTGCCAGCACCTTACGACCGGAGACACGGGGTGAGCAGTTCTTC.

The chain links TRBV5-8 to TRBJ2-1, with 11 bases that match TRBD1. There are 15 residues in the CDR3. Germline trimming cut 4 bases from V and 7 bases from J; bases unmatched to any gene: 7. Germline V gene lookup returns CDR1 SGHTS and CDR2 YDEGEE. CDR3 amino acids: CASSQDRGRLNEQFF. The CDR3 DNA follows: TGTGCCAGCAGCCAGGACAGGGGGCGCCTAAATGAGCAGTTCTTC.

The rearrangement uses TRBV9 and TRBJ1-1; D gene uncertain. The germline CDR1 and CDR2 sequences are SGDLS and YYNGEE. The CDR3 spans 14 residues. V lost 0 bases and J lost 4, with 10 bases in between. The CDR3 DNA reads as TGTGCCAGCAGCGTAGATGGGGATAGCACTGAAGCTTTCTTT. The encoded protein is CASSVDGDSTEAFF.

V is TRBV7-3 and J is TRBJ2-5, with a tentative D call TRBD2 (5 bases). Germline CDR1 and CDR2: SGHTA and FQGTGA. Between the trimmed V and J ends, which lost 5 bases and 5 bases, there was a span of 18 bases. The length of the CDR3 is 15 residues. The CDR3 spells CASSRGSRPGETQYF. CDR3 nucleotides: TGTGCCAGCAGCCGCGGATCGCGGCCGGGGGAGACCCAGTACTTC.

The V call is TRBV5-1, the J call TRBJ2-1, with TRBD1 matching 8 bases. From germline, CDR1 is SGHRS and CDR2 YFSETQ. The CDR3 sequence is 15 residues long. V lost 5 bases to trimming and J lost 4 bases; unmatched junction nucleotides: 8. DNA of the CDR3: TGCGCCAGCAGAGAAGGGACAGGTGTATACAATGAGCAGTTCTTC. Residues: CASREGTGVYNEQFF.

For this clone: A much larger clone sits a single nucleotide away, making a read error possible. This chain uses TRBV5-1 with TRBJ1-1; D uncertain. Trimming took off 0 bases at V and 1 base at J, with 4 bases between the two ends. The germline gives CDR1 SGHRS, CDR2 YFSETQ. CDR3 length: 13 amino acids. CDR3 DNA: TGCGCCAGCAGCTTGGCTGGGAACACTGAAGCTTTCTTT. Translating it yields CASSLAGNTEAFF.

The chain uses TRBV5-4 and TRBJ1-2, with a possible D match to TRBD1 (5 bases). The CDR3 has 13 amino acids. Trimming pared 6 bases from V and 6 bases from J, leaving 15 bases between. CDR1 is SGHNT and CDR2 is YYREEE in the germline V gene (reference sequence). The chain's CDR3 is CASKAQGTHGYTF. The CDR3 DNA reads as TGTGCCAGCAAGGCCCAGGGAACTCATGGCTACACCTTC.

The chain carries TRBV10-2 and TRBJ2-1; unclear D gene. The V and J ends lost 7 bases and 8 bases respectively, with 9 bases between them. The CDR3 is made up of 11 amino acids. Germline V gene sequence: CDR1 WSHSY, CDR2 SAAADI. The CDR3 region has the DNA TGCGCCAGCACTCAAGGGCATGAGCAGTTCTTC. Translation: CASTQGHEQFF.

This chain links TRBV6-6 with TRBJ2-7, with 10 bases that match TRBD2. This CDR3 has 15 residues. Germline V CDR1 and CDR2: MNHNY, SVGAGI (reference sequence). The ends lost 6 bases at V and 3 bases at J; junction bases unmatched: 8. For the CDR3, the DNA is TGTGCCAGCAGACCCCAGCGGGGGGGGATCTACGAGCAGTACTTC. Protein: CASRPQRGGIYEQYF.